The source of this T cell receptor (beta chain) is a study of shared clonotypes between healthy human individuals. Data came from immunoSEQ multiplex PCR; TCRdb stores just in-frame clones and leaves some out. The data contain a few hundred thousand clones, approximately 97% of them singletons. In germline, CDR1 is SGHRS, CDR2 YFSETQ. This CDR3 has 14 amino acids. Trimming stripped 4 bases from V and 0 bases from J, with 10 bases between. Sequences were obtained from naive CD4+ T cells sorted from blood. Subset indicated: CD45RA+ positively selected. This clonotype was obtained from a woman aged 25 to 39 in good health. The J gene is TRBJ1-2, the V gene TRBV5-1, with a tentative D call TRBD1 (5 bases). The CDR3 region has the DNA TGCGCCAGCAGCAGGGGATCAGCTAACTATGGCTACACCTTC. The encoded protein is CASSRGSANYGYTF. The full variable domain, in which reference TRBV5-1 and TRBJ1-2 provide the parts outside the CDR3, is KAGVTQTPRYLIKTRGQQVTLSCSPISGHRSVSWYQQTPGQGLQFLFEYFSETQRNKGNFPGRFSGRQFSNSRSEMNVSTLELGDSALYLCASSRGSANYGYTFGSGTRLTVV.